This TCR beta chain was retrieved from a study of blood T cell repertoires in COVID-19. On the study more broadly: Sources were T cells, B-cell-depleted T cells, or PBMCs; the material itself was cDNA or gDNA.

Clones were read by immunoSEQ multiplex PCR, and TCRdb kept only the in-frame ones, dropping some. The profile shows about 220,000 clones, 82% of them singletons. The sequencing sample was made of peripheral blood. The sequence came from a woman in her seventies with COVID-19, enrolled during active disease.

The DNA for the CDR3 is TGTGCCAGCTCCTCGTACGGGGAGCTGTTTTTT. Translation gives CASSSYGELFF. The chain is built from TRBV11-3 and TRBJ2-2, with D unclear. Germline CDR1 reads SGHNT; CDR2 reads YENEEA. CDR3 size: 11 residues. Between the trimmed V and J ends, which lost 8 bases and 7 bases, there was a span of 8 bases.